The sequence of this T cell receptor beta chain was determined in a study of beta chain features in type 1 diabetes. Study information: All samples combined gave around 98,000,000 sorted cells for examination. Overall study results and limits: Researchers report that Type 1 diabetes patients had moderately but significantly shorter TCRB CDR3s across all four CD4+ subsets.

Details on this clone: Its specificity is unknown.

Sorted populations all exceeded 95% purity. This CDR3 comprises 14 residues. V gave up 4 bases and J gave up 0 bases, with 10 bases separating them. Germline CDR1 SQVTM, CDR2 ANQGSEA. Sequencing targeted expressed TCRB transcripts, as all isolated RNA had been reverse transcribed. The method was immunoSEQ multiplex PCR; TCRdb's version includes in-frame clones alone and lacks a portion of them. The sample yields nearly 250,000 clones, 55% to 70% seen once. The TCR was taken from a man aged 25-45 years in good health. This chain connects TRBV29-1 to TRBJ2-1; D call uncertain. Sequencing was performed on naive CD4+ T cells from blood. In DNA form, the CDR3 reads TGCAGCGTTGGGCGACTCATCTCCTACAATGAGCAGTTCTTC. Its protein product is CSVGRLISYNEQFF.